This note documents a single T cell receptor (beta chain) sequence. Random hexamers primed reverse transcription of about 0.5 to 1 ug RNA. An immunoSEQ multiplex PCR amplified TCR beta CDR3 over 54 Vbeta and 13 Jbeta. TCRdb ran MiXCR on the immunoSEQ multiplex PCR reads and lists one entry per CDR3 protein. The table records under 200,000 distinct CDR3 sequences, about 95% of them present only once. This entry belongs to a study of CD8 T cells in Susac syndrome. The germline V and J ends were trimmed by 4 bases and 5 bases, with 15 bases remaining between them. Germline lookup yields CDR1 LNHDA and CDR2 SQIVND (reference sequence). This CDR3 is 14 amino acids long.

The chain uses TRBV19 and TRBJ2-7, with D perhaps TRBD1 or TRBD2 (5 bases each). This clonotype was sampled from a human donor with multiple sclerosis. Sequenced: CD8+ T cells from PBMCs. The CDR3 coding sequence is TGTGCCAGTAGTAACGAGGGGCCGTACCACGAGCAGTACTTC. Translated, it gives CASSNEGPYHEQYF.